A selection of T cell receptor beta chains follows, all from one sample in a study of T cells after yellow fever vaccination. TCRdb re-called the 5' RACE reads through MiXCR, storing one row per CDR3 protein. The data hold about 340,000 distinct CDR3 sequences, with about 4% observed a single time. The material was PBMCs, obtained 5 days after the yellow fever booster vaccination. Receptors were obtained from a man younger than 30 who received the YFV17D yellow fever vaccine. Each CDR3 is given with its conserved first and last residue. The order of the fields is clone size, J gene, V gene, D gene, CDR3 DNA, CDR3 protein. D genes are given only for firm matches. The size of a clone is reported for some rows only, either as once, few or many, or as a class for expanded clones.

many,TRBJ1-1,TRBV29-1,.,TGCAGCGCCGAAAAGGTAATCGGCACTGAAGCTTTCTTT,CSAEKVIGTEAFF
.,TRBJ1-2,TRBV12-3/TRBV12-4,.,TGTGCCAGCAGTTTCTGGTCTGATGGCTACACCTTC,CASSFWSDGYTF
.,TRBJ2-2,TRBV7-9,TRBD1,TGTGCCAGCAGCTTAAGGACAGGGAGCACCGGGGAGCTGTTTTTT,CASSLRTGSTGELFF
.,TRBJ1-6,TRBV7-8,TRBD1,TGTGCCAGCAGCTTATCAACCTGGACAGGCCGTTCTAATAATTCACCCCTCCACTTT,CASSLSTWTGRSNNSPLHF
few,TRBJ2-1,TRBV5-4,.,TGTGCCAGCAGCAAACCATTGCAGGGGAATGAGCAGTTCTTC,CASSKPLQGNEQFF
.,TRBJ2-2,TRBV7-3,.,TGTGCCAGCAGCTTATTGGGGGTTACCGGGGAGCTGTTTTTT,CASSLLGVTGELFF
few,TRBJ2-3,TRBV4-3,.,TGCGCCAGCAGCCAAGATCGGAGAGATACGCAGTATTTT,CASSQDRRDTQYF
few,TRBJ2-2,TRBV5-4,.,TGTGCCAGCAGCCTAGGGTTCGGGGAGCTGTTTTTT,CASSLGFGELFF
few,TRBJ2-1,TRBV7-6,.,TGTGCCAGCAGCTGGATTAACAGTGAGCAGTTCTTC,CASSWINSEQFF
few,TRBJ2-1,TRBV7-8,TRBD2,TGTGCCAGCAGCCCACTTGGGGGACTAGATGGAGGTGAGCAGTTCTTC,CASSPLGGLDGGEQFF
.,TRBJ2-2,TRBV4-3,TRBD1,TGCGCCAGCAGCCAAGATCCAGAGGGGGCTGGCGGGGAGCTGTTTTTT,CASSQDPEGAGGELFF
many,TRBJ2-1,TRBV9,TRBD2,TGTGCCAGCAGCTTCCGGACTAGCGGGGGGCCCTACAATGAGCAGTTCTTC,CASSFRTSGGPYNEQFF
.,TRBJ2-5,TRBV7-3,TRBD2,TGTGCCAGCAGCCCGGGGACTAGCGGGGGGGCCCGTGTGGAGACCCAGTACTTC,CASSPGTSGGARVETQYF
.,TRBJ1-2,TRBV6-2/TRBV6-3,.,TGTGCCAGCACCCAAACCGCCCAGAACTATGGCTACACCTTC,CASTQTAQNYGYTF
.,TRBJ2-3,TRBV4-2,TRBD2,TGTGCCAGCAGCCGTACACTAGCGGGGGGCACAGATACGCAGTATTTT,CASSRTLAGGTDTQYF
many,TRBJ1-2,TRBV9,.,TGTGCCAGCAGCGTAGGGGTTAGTAACTATGGCTACACCTTC,CASSVGVSNYGYTF
.,TRBJ1-1,TRBV7-2,.,TGTGCCAGCAGCCCGGGGAGGTACACTGAAGCTTTCTTT,CASSPGRYTEAFF
few,TRBJ2-7,TRBV4-1,.,TGCGCCAGCAGCCAAGTACAGAGCTCCTACGAGCAGTACTTC,CASSQVQSSYEQYF
many,TRBJ1-5,TRBV6-5,.,TGTGCCAGCAGCCCTAGGGATCCTAATCAGCCCCAGCATTTT,CASSPRDPNQPQHF
.,TRBJ2-5,TRBV4-2,TRBD1,TGTGCCAGCAGCCAAGGATTGGGACAGGGACTTGGCGAGACCCAGTACTTC,CASSQGLGQGLGETQYF
.,TRBJ2-6,TRBV11-2,.,TGTGCCAGCAGCTACCTAGGGGGAGCCGCCGGGGCCAACGTCCTGACTTTC,CASSYLGGAAGANVLTF
few,TRBJ1-4,TRBV19,.,TGTGCCACGTCGGGAGATGGGTCAACTAATGAAAAACTGTTTTTT,CATSGDGSTNEKLFF
many,TRBJ1-5,TRBV5-1,.,TGCGCCAGCAGCTTGGGGACAGGCAATCAGCCCCAGCATTTT,CASSLGTGNQPQHF
.,TRBJ2-5,TRBV7-9,TRBD2,TGTGCCAGCCGCGGGGGGTCCCAAGAGACCCAGTACTTC,CASRGGSQETQYF
.,TRBJ2-2,TRBV2,.,TGTGCCAGCAGTGTGTTGGTAGACACCGGGGAGCTGTTTTTT,CASSVLVDTGELFF
.,TRBJ1-1,TRBV12-3/TRBV12-4,.,TGTGCCAGCAGGTGGACAGTGAAGAACACTGAAGCTTTCTTT,CASRWTVKNTEAFF
many,TRBJ2-5,TRBV7-8,.,TGTGCCAGCAGCTTCCGGGACTGGCCTCAAGAGACCCAGTACTTC,CASSFRDWPQETQYF
.,TRBJ1-6,TRBV6-5,.,TGTGCCAGCCAGGACAGCGAAAATTCACCCCTCCACTTT,CASQDSENSPLHF
few,TRBJ1-5,TRBV4-3,.,TGCGCCAGCAGCCAAGCTCTAGTAGGTGCCTCGAGACAGCCCCAGCATTTT,CASSQALVGASRQPQHF
few,TRBJ2-3,TRBV24-1,.,TGTGCCACCAGTGACCCAAGCACAGATACGCAGTATTTT,CATSDPSTDTQYF
few,TRBJ1-2,TRBV19,TRBD1,TGTGCCAGTAGTATACTCCGGGACAGGGGGCTGAGTGGCTACACCTTC,CASSILRDRGLSGYTF
few,TRBJ2-1,TRBV19,.,TGTGCCAGTAGTATGGGTGGTGAGCAGTTCTTC,CASSMGGEQFF
few,TRBJ2-3,TRBV4-3,.,TGCGCCAGCAGCCAAGAACGGGGGCCCACAGATACGCAGTATTTT,CASSQERGPTDTQYF
few,TRBJ1-2,TRBV5-4,TRBD1,TGTGCCAGCAGTCCTGGTGGACAGGGCCTCCGGTATGGCTACACCTTC,CASSPGGQGLRYGYTF
.,TRBJ2-7,TRBV10-1,TRBD2,TGCGCCAGCAGTGACGGGACTAATAATCCCTACGAGCAGTACTTC,CASSDGTNNPYEQYF
few,TRBJ2-6,TRBV20-1,TRBD1,TGCAGTGCTACCCAGGGGGCTGGGGCCAACGTCCTGACTTTC,CSATQGAGANVLTF
few,TRBJ2-3,TRBV20-1,TRBD1,TGCAGTGCTAGGTCAACAGGGGGCGCGGCAGATACGCAGTATTTT,CSARSTGGAADTQYF
.,TRBJ2-2,TRBV7-3,.,TGTGCCAGCAGCTGGACCGTCAGGGGGGAGCTGTTTTTT,CASSWTVRGELFF
many,TRBJ2-7,TRBV11-2,TRBD2,TGTGCCAGCAGCTGGACTAGCGGGGGGACCTACGAGCAGTACTTC,CASSWTSGGTYEQYF
few,TRBJ1-6,TRBV7-2,.,TGTGCCAGCAGCCTAGATCGAGCGGCGATAACCCATTCACCCCTCCACTTT,CASSLDRAAITHSPLHF
.,TRBJ2-1,TRBV6-5,.,TGTGCCAGCAGTTACCTGAAGTACAATGAGCAGTTCTTC,CASSYLKYNEQFF
.,TRBJ2-3,TRBV9,TRBD1,TGTGCCAGCAGCGTGGGGGACAGGGACAGCACAGATACGCAGTATTTT,CASSVGDRDSTDTQYF
.,TRBJ2-5,TRBV7-2,.,TGTGCCAGCAGGAAGCCGGGATTCCAAGAGACCCAGTACTTC,CASRKPGFQETQYF
many,TRBJ2-5,TRBV5-1,.,TGCGCCAGCAGCTTGGTACTACAAGAGACCCAGTACTTC,CASSLVLQETQYF
many,TRBJ1-5,TRBV7-2,.,TGTGCCAGCAGCTTAGATTTACAGCCCCAGCATTTT,CASSLDLQPQHF
.,TRBJ2-3,TRBV5-6,TRBD2,TGTGCCAGCAGCACATTAGCGGGGGGGAGCACAGATACGCAGTATTTT,CASSTLAGGSTDTQYF
few,TRBJ2-6,TRBV5-1,.,TGCGCCAGCAGGATGGCCGCTAGTGGGGCCAACGTCCTGACTTTC,CASRMAASGANVLTF
few,TRBJ1-2,TRBV24-1,.,TGTGCCACCAGTGAACAGGGTCGGGGCTACACCTTC,CATSEQGRGYTF
many,TRBJ2-1,TRBV7-9,TRBD2,TGTGCCAGCAGCTTAAGCCTAGCGGGGGCCTACAATGAGCAGTTCTTC,CASSLSLAGAYNEQFF